This T cell receptor beta chain was identified in a study of shared clonotypes between healthy human individuals. General study points: Around 5.4% of naive CD4 clonotypes were common to four donors.

Replicate sorted-subset PCRs were loaded with around 220 ng DNA, 29,000 or so T cell genomes. TCRdb keeps only in-frame clones here, not all; method: immunoSEQ multiplex PCR. The data show about 2.4 million clones, roughly 93% seen once. A remark on this clone: What it binds is unknown.

The CDR3 is made up of 17 amino acids. V was clipped by 0 bases and J by 11 bases; unmatched bases: 19. CDR1 is GTSNPN and CDR2 is SVGIG in the germline V gene (reference sequence). The chain employs TRBV30 and TRBJ2-3; the match to TRBD2 covers 8 bases. The sample comprised naive CD4+ T cells from PBMCs. Documented subset: CD45RA+ positively selected. The receptor was derived from a man aged 18 to 30 in good health. Some clones in this sample may be carry-over from other donors' samples. CDR3 DNA: TGTGCCTGGAGTGTACGGTTCGTAGCGGGGCGTCCGGGAGGGCAGTATTTT. This encodes CAWSVRFVAGRPGGQYF. Full variable domain (remainder filled in from reference TRBV30 and TRBJ2-3): SQTIHQWPATLVQPVGSPLSLECTVEGTSNPNLYWYRQAAGRGLQLLFYSVGIGQISSEVPQNLSASRPQDRQFILSSKKLLLSDSGFYLCAWSVRFVAGRPGGQYFGPGTRLTVL.